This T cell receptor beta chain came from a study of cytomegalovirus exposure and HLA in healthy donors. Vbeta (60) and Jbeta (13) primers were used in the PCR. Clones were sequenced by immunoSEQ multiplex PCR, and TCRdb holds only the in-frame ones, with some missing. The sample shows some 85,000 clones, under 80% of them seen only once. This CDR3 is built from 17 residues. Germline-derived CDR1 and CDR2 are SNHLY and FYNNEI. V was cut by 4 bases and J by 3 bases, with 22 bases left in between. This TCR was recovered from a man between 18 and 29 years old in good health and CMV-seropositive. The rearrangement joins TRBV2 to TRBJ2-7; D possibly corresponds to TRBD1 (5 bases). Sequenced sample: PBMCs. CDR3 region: CASSARPDHWGLYEQYF. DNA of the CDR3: TGTGCCAGCAGTGCGCGCCCGGATCATTGGGGCCTCTACGAGCAGTACTTC.